The T cell receptor beta chain described here comes from a study of beta chain features in type 1 diabetes (dated by TCRdb to about 2018). About the full investigation: No differences in mean age, gender distribution, total cell number or subset yield were found between patients and healthy donors. Across all samples, approximately 98,000,000 sorted cells were examined, and cell number per subset correlated strongly with RNA yield. The study compared TCRB repertoires of sorted circulating CD4+ T cell subsets between recently diagnosed type 1 diabetes patients and matched healthy donors. Naive and central memory subsets were obtained from all 30 or so donors, but regulatory and stem cell-like memory subsets were isolated from only 8 patients and roughly 8 healthy donors. Beyond this particular receptor, the publication reports: Shorter templates might be favored by PCR, yet because patient and control samples were amplified and corrected together, any such skew would affect both groups equally. Because cDNA rather than genomic DNA was sequenced, highly expressing activated cells could have been over-represented, although no difference in activation and CD3 levels was found between groups. Because the HLA sub-analyses included only small numbers of individuals, any influence of HLA type on TCRB rearrangement was left unresolved. A moderate but significant shortening of TCRB CDR3 length was observed in type 1 diabetes patients in all four CD4+ subsets. At VDJ recombination sites, patients with type 1 diabetes made fewer insertions and deleted more nucleotides, a pattern implying thymic rearrangement abnormalities. Naive, central memory and regulatory TCRB repertoires appeared to be more similar among patients than among healthy donors.

From each donor, a single peripheral blood sample of about 110 mL on average was drawn into heparinised tubes. A BD FACSAria II was used to sort naive, central memory, regulatory and stem cell-like memory CD4+ T cells with a panel that included CD45RO, CCR7, CD25, CD127, CD95 and CD27. Every sorted population had a purity above 98%. PBMCs were isolated right away by Lymphoprep density gradient centrifugation and were stained directly, without culture. Samples were stained and sorted in pairs, with one healthy donor and one patient per experiment, so that batch effects were minimized. For CDR1 and CDR2, the germline V gene lists SGHVS and FQNEAQ. Including the terminal cysteine and phenylalanine, the CDR3 comprises 16 residues. The sequence is cut down to CDR3 DNA, 48 bases in frame from base 1. Ends trimmed: V by 5 bases, J by 1 base; bases unmatched to a gene: 8. This clone was counted between two and nine times. No cognate antigen has been identified for it. Base qualities are missing; no much larger clone stands one base away.

The High Capacity cDNA Reverse Transcription Kit was used to reverse transcribe all of the isolated RNA, meaning that expressed TCRB transcripts were what got sequenced. Naive, central memory and regulatory T cell samples underwent deep immunoSEQ sequencing, averaging about 3.5 million total reads per sample. After sorted cells were lysed in RLT buffer, RNA was extracted with DNase-treated RNeasy Micro or Mini kits, with the choice depending on cell number. Each cell subset was processed on its own to prevent cross-contamination, while patient and healthy donor samples were processed together. The immunoSEQ multiplex PCR was used to amplify TCRB sequences from cDNA, yielding 87-bp fragments that span the CDR3 region. Amplicons were sequenced on the Illumina HiSeq platform. In the source study's methods: Synthetic template baselines were used to correct PCR bias computationally, reads within Hamming distance 2 were collapsed, and singletons that could not be merged were discarded. Reads were aligned against IMGT to assign V, D and J genes, CDR3 length and insertions or deletions at six rearrangement sites. Clonotype counts were normalized to sorted cell number within each subset before computing true diversity and Gini coefficients with the tcR R package. The overlap coefficient, calculated on TCRB nucleotide sequences, was used to measure repertoire sharing. Out-of-frame TCRB sequences from naive cells were analyzed to stand in for the pre-selection repertoire. In its TCRdb copy, this immuneACCESS table keeps in-frame sequences only and misses some clones. Where compared with another copy, unresolved V genes explain less than half of these, and the others have no known cause. V and J calls and clone size come straight from that table; D and trimming were deduced from the DNA. The sample includes about 250,000 clones, with about a tenth observed a single time. The ten largest clones represent around 0.018% of the sample.

The sample consisted of naive CD4+ T cells from blood. Sample cell subset or site, as interpreted from the label and publication: true naive CD4+ T cells. This receptor was identified in a young man with type 1 diabetes. The sequence links TRBV7-8 to TRBJ2-3, and 8 junctional nucleotides match TRBD2. DNA sequence: TGTGCCAGCAGCCGAAGCCCGACTAGCGGCACAGATACGCAGTATTTT. This is translated as CASSRSPTSGTDTQYF.